Below are 20 T cell receptor beta chains sequenced from a single sample in a study of blood T cell repertoires in COVID-19. The assay was immunoSEQ multiplex PCR, and TCRdb's table has in-frame clones only and misses some. In the table there are around 180,000 clones, over 80% of which are singletons. Material: peripheral blood. The receptors originated from a woman younger than 45 with acute or convalescent COVID-19.

This clone came up many times. This sequence joins TRBV27 and TRBJ2-3, with D unresolved. Germline lookup yields CDR1 MNHEY and CDR2 SMNVEV (reference sequence). V lost 6 bases and J 0 bases, leaving 16 bases between the germline ends. The CDR3 sequence is 16 residues long. The CDR3 region has the DNA TGTGCCAGCAGCCCCGGTGGCGGTCCTAGCACAGATACGCAGTATTTT. The encoded protein is CASSPGGGPSTDTQYF.

This chain connects TRBV27 to TRBJ2-1, with D perhaps matching TRBD2 (7 bases). Germline CDR1 MNHEY, CDR2 SMNVEV (reference sequence). Trimming left V 6 bases short and J 1 base short, with 13 bases between. This CDR3 spans 15 amino acids. In DNA form, the CDR3 reads TGTGCCAGCAGGGGGGGGGCCTCATCCTACAATGAGCAGTTCTTC. Translated, it gives CASRGGASSYNEQFF.

The genes are TRBV11-3 and TRBJ2-2, with TRBD2 identical over 7 bases. Losses at the gene ends were 4 bases for V and 6 bases for J; bases not matched to a gene: 8. The CDR3 contains 15 residues. Germline V lookup: CDR1 SGHNT, CDR2 YENEEA. CDR3 region: CASSYTSEWAGELFF. In DNA form, the CDR3 reads TGTGCCAGCAGCTACACTAGCGAATGGGCCGGGGAGCTGTTTTTT.

The chain couples TRBV19 to TRBJ2-7, with TRBD2 identical over 11 bases. Germline trimming cut 5 bases from V and 4 bases from J; bases unmatched to any gene: 7. The CDR3 contains 15 residues. CDR1 and CDR2 from the germline V gene are LNHDA and SQIVND (reference sequence). CDR3 sequence: CASSGLTSGDYEQYF. CDR3 coding DNA: TGTGCCAGTAGTGGGCTGACTAGCGGGGATTACGAGCAGTACTTC.

The chain couples TRBV28 to TRBJ2-2; D possibly corresponds to TRBD1 (7 bases). CDR1 is MDHEN, CDR2 SYDVKM, per germline. The CDR3 length is 15 residues. V gave up 5 bases and J gave up 6 bases, with 16 bases separating them. The chain's CDR3 is CASSPQGGGAGELFF. As DNA, the CDR3 is TGTGCCAGCAGTCCCCAGGGGGGTGGGGCCGGGGAGCTGTTTTTT.

This clone was seen a single time. The genes are TRBV9 and TRBJ2-1, with TRBD2 matching over 11 bases. The CDR3 totals 17 residues. Germline V gene data show CDR1 as SGDLS and CDR2 as YYNGEE. V lost 0 bases and J lost 2; bases outside the gene matches: 4. The DNA for the CDR3 is TGTGCCAGCAGCGTAGGTAGTAGCGGGAGGGCCTACAATGAGCAGTTCTTC. Its protein is CASSVGSSGRAYNEQFF.

The chain uses TRBV5-5 and TRBJ2-1; 9 nucleotides match TRBD2. The CDR3 has 15 residues. In germline, CDR1 is SGHKS, CDR2 YYEKEE (reference sequence). Germline trimming cut 0 bases from V and 8 bases from J; bases unmatched to any gene: 6. The CDR3 spells CASSLVRGGEDEQFF. For the CDR3, the DNA is TGTGCCAGCAGCTTGGTGCGGGGGGGCGAAGATGAGCAGTTCTTC.

This chain uses TRBV5-1 with TRBJ1-1; D is ambiguous. Between the trimmed V and J ends, which lost 4 bases and 0 bases, there was a span of 13 bases. Germline V CDR1 and CDR2: SGHRS, YFSETQ. The length of the CDR3 is 15 residues. The CDR3 DNA is TGCGCCAGCAGCGCGATAACAGAACTGAACACTGAAGCTTTCTTT. Translating gives CASSAITELNTEAFF. Complete variable domain (other parts from reference TRBV5-1 and TRBJ1-1): KAGVTQTPRYLIKTRGQQVTLSCSPISGHRSVSWYQQTPGQGLQFLFEYFSETQRNKGNFPGRFSGRQFSNSRSEMNVSTLELGDSALYLCASSAITELNTEAFFGQGTRLTVV.

The V and J genes are TRBV29-1 and TRBJ2-3; 10 nucleotides match TRBD2. The ends lost 2 bases at V and 3 bases at J; junction bases unmatched: 5. Germline lookup yields CDR1 SQVTM and CDR2 ANQGSEA. The CDR3 extends over 15 amino acids. The CDR3 is CSVERSGGVTDTQYF. The CDR3 nucleotides read TGCAGCGTTGAACGAAGCGGGGGGGTAACAGATACGCAGTATTTT.

Comment on this clone: The junction departs from the called germline gene at one end, perhaps through a read error. The J gene is TRBJ2-5, the V gene TRBV7-7; 7 bases match TRBD2. CDR1 and CDR2 from the germline V gene are SSHAT and FNYEAQ (reference sequence). There are 14 residues in the CDR3. CDR3 protein: CASSLGLDQETQYF. The CDR3, as DNA: TGTGCTAGCAGCTTAGGACTAGATCAAGAGACCCAGTACTTC.

V gene TRBV19 combines with J gene TRBJ2-2; 9 bases align to TRBD2. Germline lookup yields CDR1 LNHDA and CDR2 SQIVND (reference sequence). The trim removed 8 bases at V and 5 bases at J, leaving 6 bases unmatched. There are 14 residues in the CDR3. The CDR3, as DNA: TGTGCCAGTGCTAGCGGGGTGGCGACCGGGGAGCTGTTTTTT. Its protein is CASASGVATGELFF.

This clone was seen a few times. The chain employs TRBV28 and TRBJ2-7; D uncertain. Trimming stripped 5 bases from V and 0 bases from J, with 17 bases between. The CDR3 consists of 16 residues. Germline V gene data show CDR1 as MDHEN and CDR2 as SYDVKM. CDR3 nucleotide sequence: TGTGCCAGCAGTGATCAGATGGCAAGAACCTCCTACGAGCAGTACTTC. Its protein is CASSDQMARTSYEQYF.

V gene TRBV6-6 combines with J gene TRBJ1-4; tentative D call: TRBD1 (5 bases). V lost 7 bases and J 7 bases, leaving 16 bases between the germline ends. CDR1 is MNHNY, CDR2 SVGAGI, per germline (reference sequence). CDR3 size: 14 residues. The CDR3 coding sequence is TGTGCCAGCAATCACGGAGGGGAGGGTGAAAAACTGTTTTTT. Translated, it gives CASNHGGEGEKLFF.

The J gene is TRBJ1-2, the V gene TRBV6-5; D gene unclear. Deletions cut 5 bases from V and 5 bases from J, with 15 bases between. Germline values: CDR1 MNHEY, CDR2 SVGAGI. There are 14 residues in the CDR3. The CDR3 loop is CASSQTTSQYGYTF. DNA for the CDR3: TGTGCCAGCAGTCAAACGACATCTCAGTATGGCTACACCTTC.

The gene calls are TRBV2 and TRBJ1-2; TRBD1 is a possible D gene (6 bases). The CDR3 runs to 17 residues. Trimming left V 4 bases short and J 5 bases short, with 23 bases between. Per the germline V gene, CDR1 is SNHLY and CDR2 is FYNNEI. CDR3 coding DNA: TGTGCCAGCAGTGGAATTCTATTGGACAGTAGGGGATATGGCTACACCTTC. Translated, it gives CASSGILLDSRGYGYTF.

The CDR3 reads CASSPPGLSRADTQYF. CDR3 nucleotides: TGTGCCAGCAGTCCCCCCGGACTCTCGCGGGCAGATACGCAGTATTTT. The V and J genes are TRBV28 and TRBJ2-3; maybe TRBD2 (5 bases). This CDR3 is 16 amino acids long. Looked up from germline, CDR1 is MDHEN and CDR2 is SYDVKM. V was trimmed by 5 bases and J by 4 bases, leaving 19 bases between them.

CDR3 sequence: CASSISGSTYNEQFF. Here the CDR3 DNA reads TGTGCCAGTAGTATTAGCGGGAGTACGTACAATGAGCAGTTCTTC. The gene calls are TRBV19 and TRBJ2-1, with 9 bases aligning to TRBD2. The trim removed 3 bases at V and 4 bases at J, leaving 4 bases unmatched. The CDR3 covers 15 residues. In germline, CDR1 is LNHDA, CDR2 SQIVND (reference sequence).

The chain joins TRBV24-1 to TRBJ2-2; D possibly corresponds to TRBD1 (6 bases). Trimming stripped 10 bases from V and 6 bases from J, with 14 bases between. This CDR3 contains 13 residues. CDR1 KGHDR and CDR2 SFDVKD come from the germline V gene. CDR3 protein: CATKTGPAGELFF. CDR3 sequence (DNA): TGTGCCACTAAGACAGGACCTGCCGGGGAGCTGTTTTTT.

The rearrangement joins TRBV9 to TRBJ2-5; 7 bases map to TRBD2. CDR1 is SGDLS, CDR2 YYNGEE, per germline. The CDR3 sequence is 14 residues long. The J segment lost 5 bases and the V segment lost 3 bases, leaving 7 bases of the junction unmatched. This CDR3 is CASSGGGALETQYF. CDR3 DNA sequence: TGTGCCAGCAGCGGGGGAGGGGCCCTGGAGACCCAGTACTTC.

The chain joins TRBV7-9 to TRBJ1-1; D unclear. The CDR3 is made up of 16 amino acids. Per the germline V gene, CDR1 is SEHNR and CDR2 is FQNEAQ (reference sequence). The germline V and J ends were trimmed by 6 bases and 0 bases, with 17 bases remaining between them. This CDR3 reads CASSPGGLSMNTEAFF. CDR3 DNA: TGTGCCAGCAGTCCCGGAGGCCTATCGATGAACACTGAAGCTTTCTTT.